A selection of T cell receptor beta chains follows, all from one sample in a study of breast tumors, draining lymph nodes, adjacent tissues. TCRdb re-derived calls from the multiplex PCR reads in MiXCR, one entry per CDR3 protein. The data show approximately 150,000 distinct CDR3 sequences, 32% seen once. The sequencing sample was made of axillary lymph node tissue. The source is a female donor with breast cancer. Some clones in this sample may be carry-over from other donors' samples. Each CDR3 is given with its conserved first and last residue. The D gene is left open where the match is weak. The listing skips clone size in some rows; elsewhere it reads once, few, many or a size class.

cdr3_aa: CASSSKGAETQYF; cdr3_nt: TGTGCCAGCAGTAGTAAGGGGGCGGAGACCCAGTACTTC; d_call: TRBD1; v_call: TRBV5-8; clone_size: many; j_call: TRBJ2-5
cdr3_aa: CSARDARSNQPQHF; cdr3_nt: TGCAGTGCTAGGGATGCGAGGAGCAATCAGCCCCAGCATTTT; d_call: -; v_call: TRBV20-1; clone_size: many; j_call: TRBJ1-5
cdr3_aa: CASKDSDSYGYTF; cdr3_nt: TGCGCCAGTAAAGACAGCGATTCCTATGGCTACACCTTC; d_call: -; v_call: TRBV5-1; clone_size: many; j_call: TRBJ1-2
cdr3_aa: CSAELQGSDGYTF; cdr3_nt: TGCAGTGCTGAGCTACAGGGTAGTGATGGCTACACCTTC; d_call: -; v_call: TRBV20-1; clone_size: -; j_call: TRBJ1-2
cdr3_aa: CASSSWGQKNLNTEAFF; cdr3_nt: TGTGCCAGCAGTTCGTGGGGACAGAAAAATTTGAACACTGAAGCTTTCTTT; d_call: TRBD1; v_call: TRBV6-2/TRBV6-3; clone_size: -; j_call: TRBJ1-1
cdr3_aa: CASGLVTGVTSPLHF; cdr3_nt: TGTGCTAGTGGTTTGGTAACAGGGGTTACTTCACCCCTCCACTTT; d_call: TRBD1; v_call: TRBV12-5; clone_size: many; j_call: TRBJ1-6
cdr3_aa: CAWSVSGTGASPLHF; cdr3_nt: TGTGCCTGGAGTGTATCCGGGACAGGGGCCTCACCCCTCCACTTT; d_call: TRBD1; v_call: TRBV30; clone_size: many; j_call: TRBJ1-6
cdr3_aa: CASSGQGRSSPLHF; cdr3_nt: TGTGCCAGCAGTGGACAGGGGAGAAGTTCACCCCTCCACTTT; d_call: TRBD1; v_call: TRBV2; clone_size: once; j_call: TRBJ1-6
cdr3_aa: CASRPMGTALQETQYF; cdr3_nt: TGTGCCAGCCGGCCGATGGGGACAGCCCTACAAGAGACCCAGTACTTC; d_call: TRBD1; v_call: TRBV18; clone_size: many; j_call: TRBJ2-5
cdr3_aa: CASSSPTDRYQETQYF; cdr3_nt: TGTGCCAGCAGTTCCCCGACCGACAGGTACCAAGAGACCCAGTACTTC; d_call: -; v_call: TRBV6-4; clone_size: few; j_call: TRBJ2-5